A single sample is the source of the 25 T cell receptor beta chains below, sequenced in a study of T cells after somatic rescue of genetic block. Assay: immunoSEQ multiplex PCR; the TCRdb copy retains only in-frame clones and omits some. Of tens of thousands of clones in the sample, 92% are singletons; the top ten hold 2.9%. Sample: peripheral blood mononuclear cells (PBMCs). The receptor set was obtained from a man aged 40-49 years.

This chain links TRBV7-2 with TRBJ1-2; D uncertain. The V gene's germline CDR1 is SGHTA and CDR2 FQGNSA. Trimming removed 1 base at V and 8 bases at J, with 11 bases between. This CDR3 comprises 13 residues. In DNA, the CDR3 is TGTGCCAGCAGCTTAGTAGCAAAGTACGGCTACACCTTC. It specifies CASSLVAKYGYTF.

The CDR3 loop is CSVRGGRGETQYF. In DNA form, the CDR3 reads TGCAGCGTTAGGGGGGGAAGAGGGGAGACCCAGTACTTC. This chain connects TRBV29-1 to TRBJ2-5; D perhaps matches TRBD2 (7 bases). This CDR3 is built from 13 residues. Trimming took off 5 bases at V and 5 bases at J, with 15 bases between the two ends. The germline gives CDR1 SQVTM, CDR2 ANQGSEA.

The chain joins TRBV2 to TRBJ2-7, with 8 bases identical to TRBD2. With V trimmed by 10 bases and J by 5 bases, 13 bases remained unmatched. The germline CDR1 and CDR2 sequences are SNHLY and FYNNEI. The CDR3 contains 14 residues. CDR3 nucleotide sequence: TGTGCCACTAGAAGGGGGACTAGTAACCACGAGCAGTACTTC. This sequence encodes CATRRGTSNHEQYF.

The chain couples TRBV5-4 to TRBJ1-1, with no clear D. Germline CDR1 and CDR2: SGHNT and YYREEE (reference sequence). Between the trimmed V and J ends, which lost 2 bases and 7 bases, there was a span of 9 bases. This CDR3 is 12 amino acids long. The CDR3 DNA is TGTGCCAGCAGCTTCAATGCGTTTGAAGCTTTCTTT. The encoded protein is CASSFNAFEAFF.

This chain links TRBV18 with TRBJ1-6; 8 bases agree with TRBD1. V shed 1 base and J 8 bases; nucleotides not matched to a gene: 4. CDR3 length: 15 amino acids. Germline V lookup: CDR1 KGHSH, CDR2 LQKENI. CDR3 loop: CASSPRTGRDSPLHF. The DNA for the CDR3 is TGTGCCAGCTCACCACGGACAGGGAGGGATTCACCCCTCCACTTT. The full variable domain, in which reference TRBV18 and TRBJ1-6 provide the parts outside the CDR3, is NAGVMQNPRHLVRRRGQEARLRCSPMKGHSHVYWYRQLPEEGLKFMVYLQKENIIDESGMPKERFSAEFPKEGPSILRIQQVVRGDSAAYFCASSPRTGRDSPLHFGNGTRLTVT.

The chain links TRBV10-1 to TRBJ2-7; unclear D gene. V was cut by 0 bases and J by 6 bases, with 12 bases left in between. Germline lookup yields CDR1 WNHNN and CDR2 SYGVQD (reference sequence). This CDR3 has 14 residues. CDR3 amino acids: CASSESPMASEQYF. CDR3 nucleotide sequence: TGCGCCAGCAGTGAGTCCCCGATGGCGTCCGAGCAGTACTTC.

This chain connects TRBV11-2 to TRBJ2-7; 8 bases are shared with TRBD1. Germline V gene lookup returns CDR1 SGHAT and CDR2 FQNNGV. The CDR3 runs to 13 residues. V lost 1 base to trimming and J lost 9 bases; unmatched junction nucleotides: 5. The CDR3 DNA reads TGTGCCAGCAGCTTAGGGACAGGGCCAGCGCAGTACTTC. This codes for CASSLGTGPAQYF.

The CDR3 coding sequence is TGTGCCAGCAGCTTTCGAGGACTTACCCGCTCAGATACGCAGTATTTT. This gives the protein CASSFRGLTRSDTQYF. The rearrangement links TRBV5-5 to TRBJ2-3, with D maybe TRBD2 (5 bases). The CDR3 loop spans 16 amino acids. Germline V gives CDR1 SGHKS, CDR2 YYEKEE (reference sequence). The V gene lost 2 bases and the J gene lost 4 bases, with 17 bases spanning the gap.

This sequence joins TRBV6-5 and TRBJ2-7; D may be TRBD1 (6 bases). Deletions cut 0 bases from V and 6 bases from J, with 15 bases between. The CDR3 sequence is 15 residues long. The germline gives CDR1 MNHEY, CDR2 SVGAGI. The CDR3 region is CASSYSTGFLLEQYF. The CDR3 nucleotides are TGTGCCAGCAGTTACTCCACAGGGTTCCTCCTCGAGCAGTACTTC.

The rearrangement links TRBV28 to TRBJ1-2; D ambiguous. The CDR3 has 13 amino acids. V lost 5 bases, J lost 1 base, and 8 bases lay in between. CDR1 and CDR2 (germline): MDHEN, SYDVKM. The CDR3 reads CASSMIRNYGYTF. For the CDR3, the DNA is TGTGCCAGCAGTATGATCCGTAACTATGGCTACACCTTC.

The genes are TRBV7-3 and TRBJ1-2; a possible D gene is TRBD1 (6 bases). Germline CDR1 and CDR2: SGHTA and FQGTGA. The CDR3 is 13 residues long. V was pared by 5 bases and J by 1 base, with 8 bases between. The CDR3 DNA sequence: TGTGCCAGCAGCCCACAGGGTAACTATGGCTACACCTTC. Encoded protein: CASSPQGNYGYTF.

The V and J genes are TRBV7-9 and TRBJ2-7, with D possibly matching TRBD2 (6 bases). Germline V CDR1 and CDR2: SEHNR, FQNEAQ (reference sequence). V lost 4 bases and J lost 0, with 13 bases in between. The CDR3 is 15 residues long. The CDR3 DNA reads TGTGCCAGCAGCTCTGGGGACGGGAGCTCCTACGAGCAGTACTTC. It encodes CASSSGDGSSYEQYF.

This chain connects TRBV10-3 to TRBJ2-1; TRBD1 might be the D (5 bases). Trimming removed 3 bases from V and 1 base from J, with 10 bases in between. The CDR3 sequence is 15 residues long. Germline V gene sequence: CDR1 ENHRY, CDR2 SYGVKD. The CDR3 spells CAISESDSSYNEQFF. CDR3 in DNA: TGTGCCATCAGTGAAAGCGACAGTTCCTACAATGAGCAGTTCTTC.

This chain uses TRBV5-1 with TRBJ2-2; 7 positions agree with TRBD2. The germline gives CDR1 SGHRS, CDR2 YFSETQ. The CDR3 covers 16 residues. V trimming: 4 bases; J trimming: 1 base; junction bases outside the gene matches: 7. CDR3: CASSPPGGMNTGELFF. CDR3 DNA sequence: TGCGCCAGCAGCCCCCCCGGGGGGATGAACACCGGGGAGCTGTTTTTT.

The chain carries TRBV2 and TRBJ2-3, with 8 bases identical to TRBD2. J was trimmed by 2 bases and V by 6 bases; bases with no gene match: 7. The germline CDR1 and CDR2 sequences are SNHLY and FYNNEI. This CDR3 contains 15 residues. Here the CDR3 reads CASRKSGSNTDTQYF. CDR3 DNA sequence: TGTGCCAGCAGGAAGAGCGGGAGTAACACAGATACGCAGTATTTT.

This chain links TRBV7-9 with TRBJ2-1; TRBD2 agrees at 11 bases. The germline gives CDR1 SEHNR, CDR2 FQNEAQ (reference sequence). CDR3 size: 16 residues. J lost 6 bases, V lost 3 bases, and 7 bases had no gene match. The CDR3 DNA sequence: TGTGCCAGCAGCTTCCTAGCGGGAGGTGCCCCCAATGAGCAGTTCTTC. Translated: CASSFLAGGAPNEQFF.

The rearrangement uses TRBV7-6 and TRBJ2-5; perhaps TRBD2 as D (5 bases). This CDR3 has 13 amino acids. The germline CDR1 and CDR2 sequences are SGHVS and FNYEAQ. With 5 bases removed from V and 9 bases from J, the gap between germline ends came to 16 bases. Here the CDR3 DNA reads TGTGCCAGCAGCCAAACCTATCCGGGGTCCCAGTACTTC. Its translation: CASSQTYPGSQYF.

This chain joins TRBV18 and TRBJ2-3; 12 bases align to TRBD2. This CDR3 contains 17 residues. From germline, CDR1 is KGHSH and CDR2 LQKENI. V was pared by 0 bases and J by 6 bases, with 7 bases of the junction left unmatched. CDR3: CASSPPSLAGGLDTQYF. DNA of the CDR3: TGTGCCAGCTCACCACCGTCCCTAGCGGGGGGGCTGGATACGCAGTATTTT. Combining the CDR3 with reference TRBV18 and TRBJ2-3 gives the whole variable domain NAGVMQNPRHLVRRRGQEARLRCSPMKGHSHVYWYRQLPEEGLKFMVYLQKENIIDESGMPKERFSAEFPKEGPSILRIQQVVRGDSAAYFCASSPPSLAGGLDTQYFGPGTRLTVL.

The V call is TRBV2, the J call TRBJ2-1; D is unclear. Germline V gives CDR1 SNHLY, CDR2 FYNNEI. V was clipped by 11 bases and J by 0 bases, with 5 bases between them. CDR3 length: 11 amino acids. The CDR3 coding sequence is TGTGCCTCGAGCTCCTACAATGAGCAGTTCTTC. It specifies CASSSYNEQFF. Full variable domain (missing parts from reference TRBV2 and TRBJ2-1): EPEVTQTPSHQVTQMGQEVILRCVPISNHLYFYWYRQILGQKVEFLVSFYNNEISEKSEIFDDQFSVERPDGSNFTLKIRSTKLEDSAMYFCASSSYNEQFFGPGTRLTVL.

This rearrangement joins TRBV19 to TRBJ2-3, with D maybe TRBD2 (6 bases). Deletions cut 6 bases from V and 3 bases from J, with 10 bases between. This CDR3 spans 13 amino acids. Looked up from germline, CDR1 is LNHDA and CDR2 is SQIVND (reference sequence). This CDR3 is CASSGSGTDTQYF. The CDR3 nucleotides are TGTGCCAGTAGCGGGAGCGGGACAGATACGCAGTATTTT.

V usage is TRBV6-6 and J usage is TRBJ1-6; no definite D call. The CDR3 runs to 16 residues. Trimming took off 0 bases at V and 0 bases at J, with 6 bases between the two ends. Looked up from germline, CDR1 is MNHNY and CDR2 is SVGAGI (reference sequence). The CDR3 coding sequence is TGTGCCAGCAGTTACTCGGGGTACTCCTATAATTCACCCCTCCACTTT. Protein product: CASSYSGYSYNSPLHF.

The chain uses TRBV6-1 and TRBJ2-7; a weak D match, TRBD2 (6 bases). There are 14 residues in the CDR3. The germline V and J ends were trimmed by 4 bases and 2 bases, with 12 bases remaining between them. The germline gives CDR1 MNHNS, CDR2 SASEGT. The CDR3 DNA is TGTGCCAGCAGTGGGCAGGAGGGAGCCTACGAGCAGTACTTC. Protein: CASSGQEGAYEQYF.

The rearrangement joins TRBV18 to TRBJ1-5; tentative D call: TRBD1 (5 bases). Germline V CDR1 and CDR2: KGHSH, LQKENI. Trimming cost V 3 bases and J 6 bases, with 12 bases left between them. The CDR3 has 14 residues. CDR3 region: CASSPAGRGQPQHF. In DNA, the CDR3 is TGTGCCAGCTCACCTGCAGGAAGGGGTCAGCCCCAGCATTTT.

The V gene is TRBV5-1, the J gene TRBJ2-5; no clear D. The J call may not be correct, given that the DNA end is closer to TRBJ2-7. Germline CDR1 and CDR2: SGHRS and YFSETQ. The CDR3 sequence is 13 residues long. This chain's CDR3 is CASRSDDTYEQYF. CDR3 bases: TGCGCCAGCAGGTCAGATGACACCTACGAGCAGTACTTC.

This clone was recorded once. The chain employs TRBV27 and TRBJ2-7, with 7 bases identical to TRBD2. V lost 2 bases and J lost 3; bases outside the gene matches: 10. Germline assignment: CDR1 MNHEY and CDR2 SMNVEV (reference sequence). This CDR3 comprises 16 residues. The CDR3 is CASSLRSAGEGYEQYF. The CDR3 DNA reads TGTGCCAGCAGTTTAAGGTCGGCGGGGGAGGGCTACGAGCAGTACTTC.